This entry describes one T cell receptor beta chain. This sample is drawn from a study of T cells expressing NK-cell markers. Per the germline V gene, CDR1 is SQVTM and CDR2 is ANQGSEA. The CDR3 is made up of 13 amino acids. One entry per CDR3 protein, without DNA, is what TCRdb gives after re-calling the 5' RACE reads. The sample totals some 410,000 distinct CDR3 sequences; its top ten clones hold about 7.1%. Source material: blood T cells: a sorted CD56 or NKG2C T cell subset, CD4+ or CD8+ T cells, or bulk PBMC T cells (not recorded which). The rearrangement uses TRBV29-1 and TRBJ2-1. The origin of this receptor is a woman aged 18 to 69 in good health. CDR3 loop: CSVEEDVANEQFF.